This T cell receptor beta chain was recorded in a study of blood T cell repertoires in COVID-19. Study-wide context: The United States, Italy and Spain provided the acute and convalescent COVID-19 samples.

This CDR3 is built from 12 residues. V was trimmed by 3 bases and J by 8 bases, leaving 11 bases between them. Per the germline V gene, CDR1 is SGHNT and CDR2 is YYREEE (reference sequence). One Seattle source followed patients from active infection through their disease course. Original processing notes: Estimation of nucleated cell counts relied on the amplification of reference gene primers. The protocol was immunoSEQ multiplex PCR, while the TCRdb copy is restricted to in-frame clones and leaves out a portion. V, J and clone size derive from that table, while D and trimming were established from the DNA sequence. The table has 270,000 or so clones, approximately 89% seen once; the top ten hold more than 9.5%.

The chain joins TRBV5-4 to TRBJ1-2; the D is unclear. The sample consisted of peripheral blood. The clonotype originates from a woman aged 25 to 39 with COVID-19, enrolled during active disease. The CDR3 DNA sequence: TGTGCCAGCAGCTCTCCGACATACGGCTACACCTTC. Translation gives CASSSPTYGYTF.